The present entry profiles one TCR beta chain with its context. This sample was included in a study of patients and donors after allogeneic stem cell transplantation. V was clipped by 4 bases and J by 5 bases; unmatched bases: 9. CDR1 is SNHLY and CDR2 is FYNNEI in the germline V gene. This CDR3 comprises 16 residues. TCRdb reanalysed the RT-PCR reads using MiXCR and keeps one entry per CDR3 protein. The sample has approximately 430,000 distinct CDR3 sequences, roughly 17% seen once; the top ten hold less than 8%. The sample comprised blood, either unsorted or a sorted T cell fraction (not recorded which). This TCR came from a human donor who was either an allogeneic HSCT recipient or a stem cell or donor lymphocyte infusion donor (not recorded which). It is not recorded whose cells these are; they may come from a transplant donor. The genes are TRBV2 and TRBJ2-2, with 8 bases aligning to TRBD1. CDR3 residues: CASSGDRQRKTGELFF. The CDR3 bases are TGTGCCAGCAGTGGGGACAGGCAGAGAAAAACCGGGGAGCTGTTTTTT.